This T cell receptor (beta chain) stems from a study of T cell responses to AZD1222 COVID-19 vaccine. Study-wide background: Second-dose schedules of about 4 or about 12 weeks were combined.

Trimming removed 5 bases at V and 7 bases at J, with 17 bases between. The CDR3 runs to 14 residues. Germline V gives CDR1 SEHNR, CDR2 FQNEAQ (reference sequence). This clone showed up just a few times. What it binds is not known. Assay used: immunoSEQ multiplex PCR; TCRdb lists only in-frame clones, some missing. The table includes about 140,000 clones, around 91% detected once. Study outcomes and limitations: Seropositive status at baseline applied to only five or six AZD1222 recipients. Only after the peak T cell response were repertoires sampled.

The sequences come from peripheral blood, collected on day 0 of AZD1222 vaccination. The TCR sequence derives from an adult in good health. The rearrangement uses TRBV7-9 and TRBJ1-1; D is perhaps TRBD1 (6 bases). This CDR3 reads CASSLIQGGNEAFF. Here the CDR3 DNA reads TGTGCCAGCAGCCTTATACAGGGAGGGAATGAAGCTTTCTTT.